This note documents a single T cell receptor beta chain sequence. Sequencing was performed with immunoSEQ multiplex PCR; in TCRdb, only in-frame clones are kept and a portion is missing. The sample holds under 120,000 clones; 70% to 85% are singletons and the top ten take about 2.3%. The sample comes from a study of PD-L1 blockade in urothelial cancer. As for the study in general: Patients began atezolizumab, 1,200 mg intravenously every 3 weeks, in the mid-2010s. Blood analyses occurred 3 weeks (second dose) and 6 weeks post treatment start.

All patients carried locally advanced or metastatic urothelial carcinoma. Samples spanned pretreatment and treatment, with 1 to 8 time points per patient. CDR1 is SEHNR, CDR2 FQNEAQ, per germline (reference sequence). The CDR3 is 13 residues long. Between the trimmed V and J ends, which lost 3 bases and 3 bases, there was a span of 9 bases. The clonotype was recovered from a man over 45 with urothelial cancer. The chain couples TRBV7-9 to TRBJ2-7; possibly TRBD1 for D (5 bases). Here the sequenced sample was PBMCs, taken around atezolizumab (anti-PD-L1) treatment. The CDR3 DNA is TGTGCCAGCAGCTTTGCCAGGGACTACGAGCAGTACTTC. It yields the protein CASSFARDYEQYF.